This T cell receptor (beta chain) was observed in a study of cytomegalovirus exposure and HLA in healthy donors. Findings and caveats of the study: In a later analysis, TCR association rates varied by HLA locus: DRB1 most, HLA-C fewest.

Worth noting for this clone: Its matching antigen is unknown.

Amplification used 60 Vbeta primers and 13 Jbeta primers. Sequencing was performed with immunoSEQ multiplex PCR; in TCRdb, only in-frame clones are kept and a portion is missing. The data hold 60,000 to 65,000 clones, with more than 60% observed a single time. The TCR sequence derives from a woman between 40 and 55 years old in good health and CMV-seropositive. Sample: PBMCs.

The CDR3 is CAWSRRGNGYTF. The CDR3, as DNA: TGTGCCTGGAGTCGTCGGGGGAATGGCTACACCTTC. The chain uses TRBV30 and TRBJ1-2, with D possibly matching TRBD1 (5 bases). V was pared by 2 bases and J by 6 bases, with 10 bases between. Looked up from germline, CDR1 is GTSNPN and CDR2 is SVGIG (reference sequence). The CDR3 covers 12 residues.